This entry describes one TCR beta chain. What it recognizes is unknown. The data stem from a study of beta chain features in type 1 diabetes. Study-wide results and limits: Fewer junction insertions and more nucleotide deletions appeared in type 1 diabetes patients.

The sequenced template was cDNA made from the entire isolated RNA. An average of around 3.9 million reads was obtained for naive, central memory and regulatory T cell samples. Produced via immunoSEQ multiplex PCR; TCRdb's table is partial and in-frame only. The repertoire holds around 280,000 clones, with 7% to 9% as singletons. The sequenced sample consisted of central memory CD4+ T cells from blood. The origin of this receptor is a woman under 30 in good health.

For the CDR3, the DNA is TGTGCCAGCAGCTTTCAGTCAGGGGATCATGGCTACACCTTC. Amino acid sequence: CASSFQSGDHGYTF. The rearrangement uses TRBV5-8 and TRBJ1-2; possibly TRBD1 for D (6 bases). Trimming took off 2 bases at V and 6 bases at J, with 14 bases between the two ends. The germline V gene encodes CDR1 SGHTS and CDR2 YDEGEE. The length of the CDR3 is 14 residues.